These T cell receptor beta chains were read from a single sample in a study of technical replicates of blood from a handful of donors. The protocol was immunoSEQ multiplex PCR, while the TCRdb copy is restricted to in-frame clones and leaves out a portion. The repertoire has 50,000 to 70,000 clones, about 95% of them found once; the top ten carry around 2.9%. Sequenced: PBMCs. The receptors derive from a human donor in good health. Some clones in this sample may be carry-over from other donors' samples. The CDR3 runs from the conserved cysteine through the conserved F or W. The D gene is left open where the match is weak. For some rows the clone size is stated as once, few or many, or as a class when expanded; others skip it.

CDR3 DNA	CDR3 protein	J gene	V gene	clone size	D gene
TGTGCCAGCAGTGACTCTTCTAGCGGGGTTAATGAGCAGTTCTTC	CASSDSSSGVNEQFF	TRBJ2-1	TRBV6-4	-	TRBD2
TGCAGCGTTGAAGATCGAGGGCCGGACGGACACACTGAAGCTTTCTTT	CSVEDRGPDGHTEAFF	TRBJ1-1	TRBV29-1	-	-
TGTGCCAGCAGCCAAGATCTAAGGGAGACAGATACGCAGTATTTT	CASSQDLRETDTQYF	TRBJ2-3	TRBV4-2	-	-
TGTGCCACCAGCATCGGCCGGGGGGCCATCACAGATACGCAGTATTTT	CATSIGRGAITDTQYF	TRBJ2-3	TRBV15	-	-
TGTGCCAGTAGTATGGGGGGGGATATCAACCCCCAGCATTTT	CASSMGGDINPQHF	TRBJ1-5	TRBV19	-	-
TGTGCCAGCAGAAGACAGGGGGGACCCGGGGAGCTGTTTTTT	CASRRQGGPGELFF	TRBJ2-2	TRBV2	once	TRBD1
TGTGCCAGCAGCTCAGGGCTCACTGAAGCTTTCTTT	CASSSGLTEAFF	TRBJ1-1	TRBV7-8	once	-
TGTGCCAGCAGCCAAGAGGCGATAGCGGGGGGAAACACCGGGGAGCTGTTTTTT	CASSQEAIAGGNTGELFF	TRBJ2-2	TRBV4-2	-	TRBD2
TGTGCCAGCAGCCAAGTCAGTCTGAGCACAGATACGCAGTATTTT	CASSQVSLSTDTQYF	TRBJ2-3	TRBV14	once	-
TGTGCCAGCAGATACAGGGGGGACAATAATTCACCCCTCCACTTT	CASRYRGDNNSPLHF	TRBJ1-6	TRBV2	-	TRBD1
TGTGCCAGCAGAGATTGGGACAGGACTAGCACAGATACGCAGTATTTT	CASRDWDRTSTDTQYF	TRBJ2-3	TRBV6-6	-	TRBD1
TGCGCCAGCAGCTTGGGGCAGGGGGCCAGTGCGACTGAAGCTTTCTTT	CASSLGQGASATEAFF	TRBJ1-1	TRBV5-1	-	TRBD1
TGTGCCAGCAGCGCCGGGACTGTCCAGTACCAAGAGACCCAGTACTTC	CASSAGTVQYQETQYF	TRBJ2-5	TRBV9	once	-
TGTGCCAGCAGCTTAGATAGGGGGCCAGATACGCAGTATTTT	CASSLDRGPDTQYF	TRBJ2-3	TRBV11-2	-	TRBD1
TGTGCCAGCAGCAACCGGGGACAAGGAAATCAGCCCCAGCATTTT	CASSNRGQGNQPQHF	TRBJ1-5	TRBV7-2	-	-
TGCGCCAGCAGCTTGGATCCAGCGCCAAGCACAGATACGCAGTATTTT	CASSLDPAPSTDTQYF	TRBJ2-3	TRBV5-1	-	-
TGTGCCGGAAGGAGTAGCGGGCTCACAGATACGCAGTATTTT	CAGRSSGLTDTQYF	TRBJ2-3	TRBV2	-	TRBD2
TGTGCCAGTACCCCGGCGGGGACCACAAATCAGCCCCAGCATTTT	CASTPAGTTNQPQHF	TRBJ1-5	TRBV19	-	-
TGTGCCAGCAGCTTAGTTGGCGGGGGGGCCAATGAGCAGTTCTTC	CASSLVGGGANEQFF	TRBJ2-1	TRBV7-2	few	TRBD2
TGTGCCAGCAGTGAAAGGGGGCGGAGGGAGTTCTTC	CASSERGRREFF	TRBJ2-1	TRBV6-1	-	-
TGTGCCAGCAGCTTGGGAGAAAACTACGAGCAGTACTTC	CASSLGENYEQYF	TRBJ2-7	TRBV5-4	-	-
TGTGCCAGCAGCAGCGGGAATGGAGATACGCAGTATTTT	CASSSGNGDTQYF	TRBJ2-3	TRBV13	-	TRBD2
TGTGCCAGCAGCCCGACAGGGCATAGCACAGATACGCAGTATTTT	CASSPTGHSTDTQYF	TRBJ2-3	TRBV7-9	-	TRBD1
TGCGCCAGCAGCCAATGGGCAGGGGGCCCCAATCAGCCCCAGCATTTT	CASSQWAGGPNQPQHF	TRBJ1-5	TRBV4-3	-	TRBD1
TGCGCCAGCAGCTTTGGACAGGACTACGAGCAGTACTTC	CASSFGQDYEQYF	TRBJ2-7	TRBV5-1	-	TRBD1
TGTGCCAGCAGCTTACTGGGACAGAATAATTCACCCCTCCACTTT	CASSLLGQNNSPLHF	TRBJ1-6	TRBV7-3	-	TRBD1
TGTGCCGGCGGGCCGGGGGACAGGGGCTCCTACGAGCAGTACTTC	CAGGPGDRGSYEQYF	TRBJ2-7	TRBV6-1	-	TRBD1
TGTGCCAGCAGTTTTACCGGGACAGTGAACACTGAAGCTTTCTTT	CASSFTGTVNTEAFF	TRBJ1-1	TRBV6-5	medium-sized	TRBD1
TGTGCCAGCAGTTTAGCCGGGACTAGCAAAAACATTCAGTACTTC	CASSLAGTSKNIQYF	TRBJ2-4	TRBV27	-	TRBD2
TGTGCCAGCTCAGATCCGGGACAGCCGACAGATACGCAGTATTTT	CASSDPGQPTDTQYF	TRBJ2-3	TRBV18	-	TRBD1
TGTGCCAGCAGCTCATCAGGGACCTATAATTCACCCCTCCACTTT	CASSSSGTYNSPLHF	TRBJ1-6	TRBV7-2	-	-
TGTGCCTGGAGTGTTAGTTATTCACCCCTCCACTTT	CAWSVSYSPLHF	TRBJ1-6	TRBV30	-	-
TGTGCCTGGAGTGCAGGGACAGGGGGCGGGGATACGCAGTATTTT	CAWSAGTGGGDTQYF	TRBJ2-3	TRBV30	-	TRBD1
TGCGCCAGCAGCGCCCGTCCCGGGACAACTATGAACACTGAAGCTTTCTTT	CASSARPGTTMNTEAFF	TRBJ1-1	TRBV5-1	-	-
TGCGCCAGCAGCCAAGCGGGGGGCCGGGTAACCGGGGAGCTGTTTTTT	CASSQAGGRVTGELFF	TRBJ2-2	TRBV4-3	-	-
TGTGCCAGCAGCGTAGATCCTACAGGGCCTAATTCACCCCTCCACTTT	CASSVDPTGPNSPLHF	TRBJ1-6	TRBV9	-	-
TGTGCCAGCAGTGTAAACATTGCAACTAATGAAAAACTGTTTTTT	CASSVNIATNEKLFF	TRBJ1-4	TRBV2	-	-
TGTGCCAGCAGCAGACGGGACCAAGAGACCCAGTACTTC	CASSRRDQETQYF	TRBJ2-5	TRBV7-2	-	-
TGCGCCAGCAGCTTCCTTAATAGCAATCAGCCCCAGCATTTT	CASSFLNSNQPQHF	TRBJ1-5	TRBV4-1	-	-
TGTGCCAGCAGCCTCGGCGGGGGGCAAGAGACCCAGTACTTC	CASSLGGGQETQYF	TRBJ2-5	TRBV6-5	-	TRBD2
TGCAGCGTTGATTTACTAGCGGACAATGAGCAGTTCTTC	CSVDLLADNEQFF	TRBJ2-1	TRBV29-1	-	TRBD2
TGCAGCGGGACGGGACAGGGGGAAATAGCTTTCTTT	CSGTGQGEIAFF	TRBJ1-1	TRBV29-1	-	TRBD1
TGCGCCAGTAAAACCGGGACAGGGGCTTCTGAAGCTTTCTTT	CASKTGTGASEAFF	TRBJ1-1	TRBV4-3	-	TRBD1
TGTGCCAGCAGCTTAGGCCTAGCGGGAGCTGGGGAGCTGTTTTTT	CASSLGLAGAGELFF	TRBJ2-2	TRBV7-2	-	TRBD2
TGCGCCAGCAGCCCTGTTGGGGACAGGGCTCGTGGCTACACCTTC	CASSPVGDRARGYTF	TRBJ1-2	TRBV4-1	-	TRBD1
TGTGCCAGCTCACCATCCATGCTAGACAGGGGTGAGGAAGCTTTCTTT	CASSPSMLDRGEEAFF	TRBJ1-1	TRBV18	once	TRBD1
TGCAGCGTTGAGCGAGATGCGAACACTGAAGCTTTCTTT	CSVERDANTEAFF	TRBJ1-1	TRBV29-1	-	-
TGTGCCAGCAGTTTTGGACGGGGAGGCACCTACGAGCAGTACTTC	CASSFGRGGTYEQYF	TRBJ2-7	TRBV6-5	-	-
TGTGCCTGGAGTGTACAGGCCCAAGAGACCCAGTACTTC	CAWSVQAQETQYF	TRBJ2-5	TRBV30	once	-
TGTGCCAGCAGCCCTTCAGGGAAGGGTGGTGAAAAACTGTTTTTT	CASSPSGKGGEKLFF	TRBJ1-4	TRBV9	-	-
TGCGCCAGCAGTAATAGCGGGAGGGCGGCCGAGCAGTACTTC	CASSNSGRAAEQYF	TRBJ2-7	TRBV10-2	-	TRBD2
TGCGCCAGCAGGGAATTGTACCGGACTAACTATAATTCACCCCTCCACTTT	CASRELYRTNYNSPLHF	TRBJ1-6	TRBV5-1	-	-
TGCGCCAGCAGCTTCTTGGCAGGGTCCACCGGGGAGCTGTTTTTT	CASSFLAGSTGELFF	TRBJ2-2	TRBV5-1	-	-
TGTGCCAGTAGAGGGACCGGACAGGGGTCCTACGAGCAGTACTTC	CASRGTGQGSYEQYF	TRBJ2-7	TRBV19	-	TRBD1
TGTGCCAGCAGCGGAGACAGGGTGGCCACTGAAGCTTTCTTT	CASSGDRVATEAFF	TRBJ1-1	TRBV5-4	-	TRBD1
TGTGCCAGCAGCCGACAGCAATTTTACGAGCAGTACTTC	CASSRQQFYEQYF	TRBJ2-7	TRBV2	-	-
TGTGCCAGCAGTTACTCGAAGTCGGTGGAGCAGTACTTC	CASSYSKSVEQYF	TRBJ2-7	TRBV6-5	-	-
TGTGCCAGAAGCTCGGGACAGGGTTATAATTCACCCCTCCACTTT	CARSSGQGYNSPLHF	TRBJ1-6	TRBV5-3	-	TRBD1
TGTGCCAGCAGCACCAGGGGCGGCGTCACTGAAGCTTTCTTT	CASSTRGGVTEAFF	TRBJ1-1	TRBV13	-	-